Listed below are T cell receptor beta chains from one sample, sequenced in a study of cytomegalovirus exposure and HLA in healthy donors. TCRdb keeps only in-frame clones here, not all; method: immunoSEQ multiplex PCR. This sample carries more than 60,000 clones, over 65% of them seen once, and the ten largest clones take about 9.1%. Sequenced material: PBMCs. The source of these receptors is a man between 35 and 55 years old in good health and CMV-seropositive. CDR3s include the opening cysteine and the closing phenylalanine or tryptophan. The order of the fields is clone size, D gene, J gene, V gene, CDR3 protein, CDR3 DNA. The D gene is left open where the match is weak. Clone size appears in some rows only: once, few, many, or a class for an expanded clone.

once - TRBJ2-5 TRBV13 CASSSTDGETQYF TGTGCCAGCAGCTCCACAGATGGAGAGACCCAGTACTTC
few - TRBJ2-1 TRBV7-2 CASSSGHPGGEQFF TGTGCCAGCAGCTCGGGACATCCAGGAGGTGAGCAGTTCTTC
- TRBD2 TRBJ2-1 TRBV5-8 CASSLGASGRSGEQFF TGTGCCAGCAGCCTGGGGGCTAGCGGGAGGAGTGGTGAGCAGTTCTTC
- - TRBJ2-1 TRBV27 CASSYTGPSYNEQFF TGTGCCAGCAGCTACACAGGGCCGTCCTACAATGAGCAGTTCTTC
once TRBD1 TRBJ1-1 TRBV28 CASSPLSGTANTEAFF TGTGCCAGCAGTCCGCTCTCTGGGACAGCTAACACTGAAGCTTTCTTT
few - TRBJ2-1 TRBV11-2 CASSPLSGSTSYNEQFF TGTGCCAGCAGCCCCCTGAGCGGGTCGACTTCCTACAATGAGCAGTTCTTC
- - TRBJ2-1 TRBV10-3 CAISESSASYYNEQFF TGTGCCATCAGTGAGTCGTCGGCTAGCTATTACAATGAGCAGTTCTTC
- - TRBJ2-7 TRBV19 CASSIARGPAYERYF TGTGCCAGTAGTATCGCCCGGGGTCCCGCCTACGAGCGGTACTTC
- TRBD2 TRBJ2-3 TRBV11-2 CASSLVGREDTQYF TGTGCCAGCAGCTTAGTCGGGAGGGAAGATACGCAGTATTTT
- TRBD2 TRBJ2-1 TRBV15 CATSVAGTSGSWNEQFF TGTGCCACCAGCGTTGCCGGGACTAGCGGGAGTTGGAATGAGCAGTTCTTC
- TRBD2 TRBJ2-7 TRBV28 CASSLPSGRAPYEQYF TGTGCCAGCAGTTTGCCTAGCGGGAGGGCTCCCTACGAGCAGTACTTC
- TRBD1 TRBJ1-6 TRBV30 CAWAGQGDSPLHF TGTGCCTGGGCGGGACAGGGGGATTCACCCCTCCACTTT
- - TRBJ2-1 TRBV2 CASSAYNEQFF TGTGCCAGCAGTGCGTACAATGAGCAGTTCTTC
- - TRBJ2-7 TRBV27 CASSASPGIGEQYF TGTGCCAGCAGTGCGTCACCGGGGATAGGCGAGCAGTACTTC
once TRBD1 TRBJ2-1 TRBV15 CATSRENAGGGYNEQFF TGTGCCACCAGCAGGGAAAACGCAGGGGGCGGGTACAATGAGCAGTTCTTC
- TRBD2 TRBJ2-2 TRBV30 CAWSVLEAGGSYTGELFF TGTGCCTGGAGTGTTTTGGAGGCGGGAGGCTCGTACACCGGGGAGCTGTTTTTT
- - TRBJ2-3 TRBV7-2 CASSLDRFSTDTQYF TGTGCCAGCAGCTTAGACAGGTTTAGCACAGATACGCAGTATTTT